This T cell receptor beta chain was captured in a study of vaccination and CD4 T cells after COVID-19. Comment on this clonotype: The antigen remains undetermined.

Study results and caveats: Vaccine-specific clones in convalescent patients were spike mono-reactive in 304 of 307 cases.

TCRdb reanalysed the PCR reads using MiXCR and keeps one entry per CDR3 protein. The data contain 15,000 to 16,000 distinct CDR3 sequences, 66% of them singletons. Material: CD4+ T cells from blood, obtained after SARS-CoV-2 vaccination. The sequence derives from a human donor who had recovered from COVID-19.

The DNA for the CDR3 is TGTGCCAGCAGTTACACAGCGAACACTGAAGCTTTCTTT. Encoded protein: CASSYTANTEAFF. V usage is TRBV12-3 or TRBV12-4 and J usage is TRBJ1-1; no clear D gene. The V and J ends lost 4 bases and 1 base respectively, with 7 bases between them. The CDR3 has 13 residues.